This entry features one T cell receptor (beta chain) sequence. Its antigen is undetermined. Trimming removed 5 bases from V and 2 bases from J; junction bases left unmatched: 10. Germline assignment: CDR1 SGHRS and CDR2 YFSETQ. This CDR3 region has 16 residues. This specimen belongs to a study of cytomegalovirus exposure and HLA in healthy donors. Overall study findings and caveats: Most TCRs appeared rarely, but some public TCRs recurred in many donors. The classifier, whose performance was assessed in both the original and validation cohorts, reportedly diagnosed cytomegalovirus status with high specificity and sensitivity.

These donors were members of the 120-subject validation cohort, a group separate from the roughly 670-subject first cohort. Only in-frame clones appear in the TCRdb table, and some are missing; sequencing was by immunoSEQ multiplex PCR. The table records more than 65,000 clones, 90% to 95% of them present only once. Material: PBMCs. The V gene is TRBV5-1, the J gene TRBJ1-1; 9 bases agree with TRBD1. The origin of this receptor is a man younger than 35 in good health and CMV-seronegative. In DNA form, the CDR3 reads TGCGCCAGCAGGTCCCCATACAGGGGGCCCAACACTGAAGCTTTCTTT. This gives the protein CASRSPYRGPNTEAFF.